This T cell receptor (beta chain) was obtained from a study of control samples from healthy donors and cancer patients. Produced via immunoSEQ multiplex PCR; TCRdb's table is partial and in-frame only. The sample lists roughly 120,000 clones, around nine tenths occurring once. This clone was recorded once. Trimming shortened V by 2 bases and J by 5 bases, and 16 bases separated the two germline ends. CDR1 and CDR2 (germline): MDHEN, SYDVKM. CDR3 size: 16 residues. The sequence derives from a man aged 50 or older in good health. The sample consisted of blood. The J gene is TRBJ2-1, the V gene TRBV28, with D perhaps matching TRBD1 or TRBD2 (6 bases each). The CDR3 loop reads CASSLRGTPRHNEQFF. The CDR3 nucleotides read TGTGCCAGCAGTTTACGCGGGACACCCAGGCACAATGAGCAGTTCTTC. Drawing the rest from reference TRBV28 and TRBJ2-1, the complete variable domain is DVKVTQSSRYLVKRTGEKVFLECVQDMDHENMFWYRQDPGLGLRLIYFSYDVKMKEKGDIPEGYSVSREKKERFSLILESASTNQTSMYLCASSLRGTPRHNEQFFGPGTRLTVL.